This TCR beta chain was documented in a study of T cells after yellow fever vaccination. Losses at the gene ends were 1 base for V and 4 bases for J; bases not matched to a gene: 14. Germline V gives CDR1 SQVTM, CDR2 ANQGSEA. The CDR3 is 18 amino acids. Study-level results: A large majority of primary-vaccination clones showed up again after the booster (about 97% CD4, around 90% CD8). Just a small share of clonotypes turned up in the CD4 compartment as well as the CD8 compartment. Though weaker, the secondary response peaked faster, on day 5 versus 15.

TCRdb reprocessed the 5' RACE reads via MiXCR and lists one record per CDR3 protein. The sample records 400,000 or so distinct CDR3 sequences, around a tenth being singletons. In this sample, this clonotype turned up many times. Antigen unknown. The sequencing here drew on PBMCs, taken on the day of the first yellow fever vaccination. This clonotype was sampled from a man aged 18-30 years who received the YFV17D yellow fever vaccine. V gene TRBV29-1 combines with J gene TRBJ2-7, with 12 bases matching TRBD2. The CDR3 sequence: CSVEGRTSGGTEGYEQYF. CDR3 nucleotides: TGCAGCGTTGAAGGGCGAACTAGCGGGGGGACCGAAGGGTACGAGCAGTACTTC.